Presented here are 6 T cell receptor beta chains from one specimen sequenced in a study of robustness of blood B and T cell sequencing. cDNA was made with a 5' template-switch oligo adding a universal priming site. Each cDNA molecule was tagged by a 12-nucleotide random UMI. MiXCR was run by TCRdb on the PCR reads, yielding one entry per CDR3 protein. Of several thousand distinct CDR3 sequences in the sample, over 50% were seen once. TCR beta repertoires were quantified from mRNA rather than genomic DNA. The sample consisted of peripheral blood. The receptors come from a human donor in good health.

This clonotype was observed a few times. The chain links TRBV9 to TRBJ2-7, with 8 bases lining up with TRBD1. CDR1 is SGDLS and CDR2 is YYNGEE in the germline V gene. This CDR3 spans 15 amino acids. The V gene end was trimmed by 2 bases and the J gene end by 3 bases; junction bases not matched to a gene: 7. The CDR3, as DNA: TGTGCCAGCAGCGTCTCCGCCGGGACAGGCTACGAGCAGTACTTC. Translating gives CASSVSAGTGYEQYF. The complete variable domain, with remaining parts taken from reference TRBV9 and TRBJ2-7, reads DSGVTQTPKHLITATGQRVTLRCSPRSGDLSVYWYQQSLDQGLQFLIQYYNGEERAKGNILERFSAQQFPDLHSELNLSSLELGDSALYFCASSVSAGTGYEQYFGPGTRLTVT.

The V gene is TRBV20-1, the J gene TRBJ2-4, with 7 positions matching TRBD1. CDR1 and CDR2 from the germline V gene are DFQATT and SNEGSKA (reference sequence). This CDR3 spans 14 amino acids. After removal of 6 bases from V and 4 bases from J, the junction contained 9 bases not matched to a gene. CDR3: CSALYRDRKNIQYF. As DNA, the CDR3 is TGCAGTGCCCTGTACCGGGACAGAAAAAACATTCAGTACTTC.

The chain employs TRBV15 and TRBJ1-2; TRBD1 matches at 8 bases. Trimming at V came to 3 bases and at J to 3 bases, leaving 6 bases not matched to a gene. This CDR3 is 15 amino acids long. CDR1 LNHNV and CDR2 YYDKDF come from the germline V gene (reference sequence). The CDR3 reads CATSSAGGRDYGYTF. CDR3 DNA sequence: TGTGCCACCAGCAGTGCAGGGGGCAGGGACTATGGCTACACCTTC.

In its sample, this clonotype was seen a few times. The chain carries TRBV6-1 and TRBJ2-6; D is possibly TRBD1 or TRBD2 (5 bases each). Trimming took off 8 bases at V and 0 bases at J, with 11 bases between the two ends. The CDR3 runs to 15 residues. Germline values: CDR1 MNHNS, CDR2 SASEGT. The DNA of the CDR3 is TGTGCCAGCGGGGCGGCGGGCTCTGGGGCCAACGTCCTGACTTTC. Its protein is CASGAAGSGANVLTF.

Sample share makes this clonotype large. This chain uses TRBV2 with TRBJ1-1, with a tentative D call TRBD1 (5 bases). This CDR3 has 13 amino acids. Germline V gene data show CDR1 as SNHLY and CDR2 as FYNNEI. V was trimmed by 6 bases and J by 2 bases, leaving 10 bases between them. The chain's CDR3 is CASSLDSNTEAFF. In nucleotides, the CDR3 is TGTGCCAGCAGCCTTGACAGTAACACTGAAGCTTTCTTT.

V and J are TRBV5-1 and TRBJ1-1, with D unclear. V lost 5 bases and J 1 base, leaving 12 bases between the germline ends. The germline V gene encodes CDR1 SGHRS and CDR2 YFSETQ. The CDR3 extends over 14 amino acids. This CDR3 is CASREPNPNTEAFF. CDR3 sequence (DNA): TGCGCCAGCAGGGAGCCTAACCCGAACACTGAAGCTTTCTTT.